The 14 T cell receptor beta chains given below trace back to one sample, sequenced in a study of T cell responses to AZD1222 COVID-19 vaccine. Here immunoSEQ multiplex PCR was the method, and the copy in TCRdb shows in-frame clones only, minus some. The sample contains 100,000 or so clones, approximately 89% of which appear only once. Material: peripheral blood, obtained 28 days after the second AZD1222 dose. The receptor source for this set is an adult who received the AZD1222 COVID-19 vaccine.

This clone was detected once. CDR3 bases: TGTGCCAGCAGCTTAGTTCCCATCTACGAGCAGTACTTC. It is translated as CASSLVPIYEQYF. V and J are TRBV7-9 and TRBJ2-7; D is unresolved. The CDR3 runs 13 residues. V lost 1 base, J lost 3 bases, and 7 bases lay in between. Germline CDR1 SEHNR, CDR2 FQNEAQ (reference sequence).

The J gene is TRBJ1-2, the V gene TRBV30, with 12 bases aligning to TRBD1. Per germline, CDR1 GTSNPN and CDR2 SVGIG (reference sequence). With 3 bases clipped from V and 7 bases from J, the junction kept 6 bases outside the gene matches. The CDR3 runs to 14 residues. DNA of the CDR3: TGTGCCTGGAGCCTCGGGACAGGGGGCAGTGGCTACACCTTC. It specifies CAWSLGTGGSGYTF. Looking up the rest from reference TRBV30 and TRBJ1-2 gives the full variable domain: SQTIHQWPATLVQPVGSPLSLECTVEGTSNPNLYWYRQAAGRGLQLLFYSVGIGQISSEVPQNLSASRPQDRQFILSSKKLLLSDSGFYLCAWSLGTGGSGYTFGSGTRLTVV.

The rearrangement uses TRBV19 and TRBJ2-4, with TRBD1 matching over 9 bases. The germline CDR1 and CDR2 sequences are LNHDA and SQIVND (reference sequence). J was trimmed by 3 bases and V by 4 bases; bases with no gene match: 4. CDR3 length: 15 amino acids. DNA of the CDR3: TGTGCCAGTAGTAGGGACAGGGCCCTCAAAAACATTCAGTACTTC. It yields the protein CASSRDRALKNIQYF.

The rearrangement uses TRBV19 and TRBJ2-3, with 7 bases identical to TRBD2. Looked up from germline, CDR1 is LNHDA and CDR2 is SQIVND (reference sequence). The trim removed 0 bases at V and 4 bases at J, leaving 4 bases unmatched. The CDR3 consists of 15 residues. The CDR3 loop reads CASSIEAAGADTQYF. For the CDR3, the DNA is TGTGCCAGTAGTATAGAAGCGGCGGGAGCAGATACGCAGTATTTT.

The rearrangement joins TRBV27 to TRBJ2-7; the match to TRBD1 covers 10 bases. This CDR3 region has 15 residues. V lost 5 bases, J lost 4 bases, and 8 bases stayed unmatched. CDR1 is MNHEY, CDR2 SMNVEV, per germline (reference sequence). This CDR3 reads CASSQTTGGWYEQYF. The DNA of the CDR3 is TGTGCCAGCAGTCAGACGACAGGGGGCTGGTACGAGCAGTACTTC.

V is TRBV6-7 and J is TRBJ1-5; D not certain. TRBV6-7 is filed as an ORF, its function uncertain. CDR3 length: 14 residues. The V end lost 5 bases, the J end lost 3 bases, and 11 bases lay between the germline ends. The CDR3 here is CASSPDKINQPQHF. The CDR3 nucleotides read TGTGCCAGCAGTCCTGACAAAATCAATCAGCCCCAGCATTTT.

This rearrangement joins TRBV10-2 to TRBJ2-5; 9 nucleotides match TRBD1. The CDR3 length is 14 residues. From germline, CDR1 is WSHSY and CDR2 SAAADI. V shed 6 bases and J 2 bases; nucleotides not matched to a gene: 4. CDR3 protein: CASREQGAQETQYF. Here the CDR3 DNA reads TGCGCCAGCAGGGAACAGGGGGCTCAAGAGACCCAGTACTTC.

This chain links TRBV19 with TRBJ1-2, with unresolved D. The CDR3 spans 15 residues. Per germline, CDR1 LNHDA and CDR2 SQIVND (reference sequence). V lost 3 bases, J lost 4 bases, and 15 bases lay in between. The CDR3 DNA sequence: TGTGCCAGTAGTATTCCATCCCGGTTGGGCTATGGCTACACCTTC. Translated, it gives CASSIPSRLGYGYTF.

The CDR3 DNA reads TGTGCCTCCCCGGGTTGGGTCTGTGAGCAGTACTTC. Amino acid sequence: CASPGWVCEQYF. The chain has TRBV10-3 and TRBJ2-7, with D hard to call. The length of the CDR3 is 12 residues. Deletions cut 11 bases from V and 7 bases from J, with 18 bases between. The germline CDR1 and CDR2 sequences are ENHRY and SYGVKD.

Points on this clone: Additional DNA sequences in this sample encode the identical CDR3. V usage is TRBV6-5 and J usage is TRBJ1-2, with D maybe TRBD1 (5 bases). Looked up from germline, CDR1 is MNHEY and CDR2 is SVGAGI. The V gene lost 0 bases and the J gene lost 5 bases, with 16 bases spanning the gap. The CDR3 spans 16 residues. CDR3 nucleotide sequence: TGTGCCAGCAGTTACTCGAGGACCGGTGGGGGGTATGGCTACACCTTC. This gives the protein CASSYSRTGGGYGYTF.

This chain joins TRBV4-1 and TRBJ2-2, with 10 bases identical to TRBD2. J lost 1 base, V lost 4 bases, and 6 bases had no gene match. Germline assignment: CDR1 MGHRA and CDR2 YSYEKL. The CDR3 totals 17 residues. CDR3 amino acids: CASSPQASGRNTGELFF. The CDR3 coding sequence is TGCGCCAGCAGCCCCCAGGCTAGCGGGAGGAACACCGGGGAGCTGTTTTTT.

The V gene is TRBV23-1, the J gene TRBJ1-6; 8 positions match TRBD1. TRBV23-1 is assigned to the ORF class and has an uncertain function. The CDR3 is made up of 15 amino acids. The J segment lost 9 bases and the V segment lost 2 bases, leaving 6 bases of the junction unmatched. CDR3 in amino acids: CASSQKGQGPSPLHF. CDR3 DNA sequence: TGCGCCAGCAGTCAAAAAGGACAGGGCCCTTCACCCCTCCACTTT.

The chain carries TRBV2 and TRBJ2-7; D perhaps matches TRBD2 (6 bases). The CDR3 totals 16 residues. Trimming removed 1 base at V and 4 bases at J, with 17 bases between. Germline V CDR1 and CDR2: SNHLY, FYNNEI. The CDR3, as DNA: TGTGCCAGCAGTGAAGGGAGGGACGGGAGCGGATACGAGCAGTACTTC. As protein: CASSEGRDGSGYEQYF.

The chain has TRBV20-1 and TRBJ2-7; TRBD2 might be the D (6 bases). This CDR3 region has 11 residues. The V end was cut by 6 bases, the J end by 5 bases, with 11 bases between. In germline, CDR1 is DFQATT, CDR2 SNEGSKA (reference sequence). CDR3 nucleotides: TGCAGTGCGGTCGGAGGGGACGAGCAGTACTTC. It specifies CSAVGGDEQYF.